This T cell receptor (beta chain) emerged from a study of OX40 agonist ivuxolimab in advanced cancers. Study at large: Partial responses were achieved by three patients, of whom one had hepatocellular carcinoma and two had cutaneous melanoma.

Study conclusions and caveats: Partly responding patients at 0.1-3.0 mg/kg showed some of the smallest clonal expansion.

Germline V gene data show CDR1 as SGHAT and CDR2 as FQNNGV. This CDR3 has 15 amino acids. The V segment lost 7 bases and the J segment 3 bases; nucleotides outside the gene matches: 9. This clone was seen a handful of times. Its antigen is undetermined. Profiled with immunoSEQ multiplex PCR; TCRdb holds only in-frame clones, not every one. This sample has fewer than 80,000 clones, with about four fifths found just once. Here the sequenced sample was CD4+ or CD8+ T cells sorted from blood, taken in a trial of the OX40 agonist ivuxolimab. This chain connects TRBV11-2 to TRBJ1-3, with 7 bases fitting TRBD1. The sequence derives from an adult with an advanced solid tumor such as melanoma, head and neck, liver or kidney cancer. The CDR3 DNA is TGTGCCAGCACTACACACAGGGGTGGTGGAAACACCATATATTTT. This codes for CASTTHRGGGNTIYF.